A selection of T cell receptor beta chains follows, all from one sample in a study of OX40 agonist ivuxolimab in advanced cancers. The table came from immunoSEQ multiplex PCR; TCRdb's copy has only in-frame clones and leaves some out. In the table there are 60,000 to 95,000 clones, about 85% of which are singletons. This sample comprised CD4+ or CD8+ T cells sorted from blood, obtained in a trial of the OX40 agonist ivuxolimab. Receptors originate from an adult with an advanced solid tumor such as melanoma, head and neck, liver or kidney cancer. CDR3s include the opening cysteine and the closing phenylalanine or tryptophan. A D gene is named only where the DNA matches it firmly. Clone size is shown for a subset of rows, as once, few, many or a class of expanded clone.

d_call j_call clone_size v_call cdr3_nt cdr3_aa
- TRBJ1-4 - TRBV18 TGTGCCAGCTCACCGTCTGCGGGTACTAATGAAAAACTGTTTTTT CASSPSAGTNEKLFF
- TRBJ1-2 once TRBV4-3 TGCGCCAGCAGCCATACCGGAGGTGGTGGCTACACCTTC CASSHTGGGGYTF
TRBD2 TRBJ2-3 - TRBV18 TGTGCCAGCTCAGCAACTCACGGGGGGGGCGGAGATACGCAGTATTTT CASSATHGGGGDTQYF
- TRBJ1-1 - TRBV7-8 TGTGCCAGCAGCTTAGAGGGCAGGGCGAACACTGAAGCTTTCTTT CASSLEGRANTEAFF
TRBD1 TRBJ2-7 - TRBV5-1 TGCGCCAGCAGCTTGGAGGGGACAGGGGGCCACGAGCAGTACTTC CASSLEGTGGHEQYF
- TRBJ1-4 - TRBV5-1 TGCGCCAGCAGCTTGTCAGTGCCCAATGCTAATGAAAAACTGTTTTTT CASSLSVPNANEKLFF
- TRBJ1-5 - TRBV6-1 TGTGCCACCACGGGCTTCGAGAGGAGCAATCAGCCCCAGCATTTT CATTGFERSNQPQHF
TRBD1 TRBJ1-6 - TRBV15 TGTGCCACCAGCAGGGGAAAGTGGGACAGACAGAATTCACCCCTCCACTTT CATSRGKWDRQNSPLHF
- TRBJ2-1 - TRBV7-2 TGTGCCAGCAGCTTATGGGCCGGACTAACCAATGAGCAGTTCTTC CASSLWAGLTNEQFF
TRBD2 TRBJ2-1 few TRBV7-6 TGTGCCAGCAGCCGACGCGGGGGATACAATGAGCAGTTCTTC CASSRRGGYNEQFF
- TRBJ2-5 - TRBV18 TGTGCCAGCTCACCACCGGGCGTCCAAGAGACCCAGTACTTC CASSPPGVQETQYF
TRBD2 TRBJ2-3 - TRBV5-6 TGTGCCAGCAGCTTGACTAGCGGGTATTACGATACGCAGTATTTT CASSLTSGYYDTQYF
- TRBJ1-2 - TRBV19 TGTGCCAGTAGTATCGGCAGGGCGAATTCTAACTATGGCTACACCTTC CASSIGRANSNYGYTF
TRBD1 TRBJ2-2 - TRBV9 TGTGCCAGCAGCCCGGGACAGGGGGCGAAGTTCACCGGGGAGCTGTTTTTT CASSPGQGAKFTGELFF
- TRBJ2-7 once TRBV7-2 TGTGCCAGCTCACCCGGGGACTACGAGCAGTACTTC CASSPGDYEQYF
- TRBJ1-1 few TRBV5-6 TGTGCCAGCAGCTTGTCATTCGCTGAAGCTTTCTTT CASSLSFAEAFF
- TRBJ1-6 - TRBV7-2 TGTGCCAGCAGCTTAGTGGGGGGAACTAATTCACCCCTCCACTTT CASSLVGGTNSPLHF
- TRBJ1-5 - TRBV19 TGTGCCAGTAGTCCCATCACAAGTAGCAATCAGCCCCAGCATTTT CASSPITSSNQPQHF
TRBD1 TRBJ2-5 - TRBV7-3 TGTGCCAGCAGCTTAACGGCCGGGACAGGGGAAGAGACCCAGTACTTC CASSLTAGTGEETQYF
- TRBJ1-5 - TRBV28 TGTGCCAGCAGCCGGGGAGGTTATAGCAATCAGCCCCAGCATTTT CASSRGGYSNQPQHF
- TRBJ1-1 - TRBV21-1 TGTGCCAGCAGGGGGGCGACGGGATTCAAGGACACTGAAGCTTTCTTT CASRGATGFKDTEAFF
- TRBJ1-5 - TRBV30 TGTGCCTGGAACAGGGAGCTCAATCAGCCCCAGCATTTT CAWNRELNQPQHF